These 11 T cell receptor beta chains were all obtained from the same sample, sequenced in a study of blood T cell repertoires in COVID-19. Assay used: immunoSEQ multiplex PCR; TCRdb lists only in-frame clones, some missing. The sample comprises tens of thousands of clones, 88% of which are singletons, and about 21% rests with the top ten. Sequencing was performed on peripheral blood. Source of these receptors: a human donor in a cohort sampled during active COVID-19.

The chain joins TRBV13 to TRBJ2-7; D call uncertain. V lost 1 base, J lost 1 base, and 17 bases lay in between. Germline values: CDR1 PRHDT, CDR2 FYEKMQ (reference sequence). CDR3 length equals 17 residues. Written as DNA, the CDR3 is TGTGCCAGCAGCTTAGCCCCCCAGCAGCGCCCGTCCTACGAGCAGTACTTC. Translation gives CASSLAPQQRPSYEQYF.

V usage is TRBV27 and J usage is TRBJ2-7, with 8 bases fitting TRBD1. The CDR3 spans 17 residues. J was trimmed by 4 bases and V by 5 bases; bases with no gene match: 16. CDR1 and CDR2 from the germline V gene are MNHEY and SMNVEV (reference sequence). CDR3 region: CASSPTIRQGTGYEQYF. The DNA of the CDR3 is TGTGCCAGCAGTCCGACAATCCGACAGGGGACTGGATACGAGCAGTACTTC.

The rearrangement uses TRBV12-5 and TRBJ2-6; maybe TRBD1 (6 bases). V lost 4 bases, J lost 0 bases, and 10 bases lay in between. There are 16 residues in the CDR3. Germline CDR1 reads LGHNT; CDR2 reads FRNRAP. The CDR3, as DNA: TGTGCTAGTGGTTCCGGACAGTTCTCTGGGGCCAACGTCCTGACTTTC. Translated, it gives CASGSGQFSGANVLTF.

This chain uses TRBV28 with TRBJ2-1; the D is unclear. With 3 bases removed from V and 6 bases from J, the gap between germline ends came to 6 bases. The V gene's germline CDR1 is MDHEN and CDR2 SYDVKM. CDR3 length equals 12 residues. CDR3 residues: CASSFVGNEQFF. The CDR3 nucleotides read TGTGCCAGCAGTTTTGTCGGCAATGAGCAGTTCTTC.

The chain carries TRBV9 and TRBJ2-1, with D uncertain. V lost 0 bases to trimming and J lost 2 bases, with 9 bases between them. This CDR3 is built from 15 residues. Germline CDR1 is SGDLS and CDR2 is YYNGEE. The DNA for the CDR3 is TGTGCCAGCAGCGTAGGTTGGGCTCCCTACAATGAGCAGTTCTTC. It encodes CASSVGWAPYNEQFF.

V gene TRBV5-1 combines with J gene TRBJ2-3, with 12 bases lining up with TRBD2. This CDR3 comprises 16 residues. Germline lookup yields CDR1 SGHRS and CDR2 YFSETQ. V shed 6 bases and J 1 base; nucleotides not matched to a gene: 6. Here the CDR3 DNA reads TGCGCCAGCACCCTGCTAGCGGGGGGGGGCACAGATACGCAGTATTTT. Translation: CASTLLAGGGTDTQYF.

V usage is TRBV12-5 and J usage is TRBJ2-1; 11 nucleotides agree with TRBD2. Per the germline V gene, CDR1 is LGHNT and CDR2 is FRNRAP. This CDR3 contains 15 residues. V lost 7 bases, J lost 4 bases, and 6 bases stayed unmatched. The CDR3 loop reads CASELTSGTYNEQFF. The CDR3 DNA follows: TGTGCTAGTGAATTGACTAGCGGGACGTACAATGAGCAGTTCTTC.

The chain combines TRBV4-3 with TRBJ2-5; possible D gene TRBD2, 6 bases. CDR3 size: 15 residues. Looked up from germline, CDR1 is LGHNA and CDR2 is YSLEER. Trimming took 0 bases from V and 5 from J, leaving 13 bases between them. CDR3 in DNA: TGCGCCAGCAGCCAAGATCTGGGGGGTCAGGAGACCCAGTACTTC. Encoded protein: CASSQDLGGQETQYF.

The gene calls are TRBV6-2 or TRBV6-3 and TRBJ1-1; the match to TRBD1 covers 7 bases. CDR1 and CDR2 from the germline V gene are MNHEY and SVGEGT. There are 13 residues in the CDR3. Germline trimming cut 6 bases from V and 6 bases from J; bases unmatched to any gene: 7. CDR3 nucleotides: TGTGCCAGCAGCCCACAGGGGAGACCTGAAGCTTTCTTT. Encoded protein: CASSPQGRPEAFF.

The chain joins TRBV6-5 to TRBJ2-7; 7 bases are a match to TRBD1. CDR1 is MNHEY, CDR2 SVGAGI, per germline. The J segment lost 3 bases and the V segment lost 4 bases, leaving 9 bases of the junction unmatched. The CDR3 is made up of 15 amino acids. This chain's CDR3 is CASSFRQGEYYEQYF. The DNA of the CDR3 is TGTGCCAGCAGTTTTAGACAGGGTGAATACTACGAGCAGTACTTC.

The chain joins TRBV28 to TRBJ1-4; possibly TRBD1 for D (5 bases). Germline V gives CDR1 MDHEN, CDR2 SYDVKM. Trimming took off 1 base at V and 0 bases at J, with 9 bases between the two ends. The CDR3 loop spans 16 amino acids. CDR3: CASSLFGATTNEKLFF. DNA for the CDR3: TGTGCCAGCAGTTTATTTGGGGCCACAACTAATGAAAAACTGTTTTTT.